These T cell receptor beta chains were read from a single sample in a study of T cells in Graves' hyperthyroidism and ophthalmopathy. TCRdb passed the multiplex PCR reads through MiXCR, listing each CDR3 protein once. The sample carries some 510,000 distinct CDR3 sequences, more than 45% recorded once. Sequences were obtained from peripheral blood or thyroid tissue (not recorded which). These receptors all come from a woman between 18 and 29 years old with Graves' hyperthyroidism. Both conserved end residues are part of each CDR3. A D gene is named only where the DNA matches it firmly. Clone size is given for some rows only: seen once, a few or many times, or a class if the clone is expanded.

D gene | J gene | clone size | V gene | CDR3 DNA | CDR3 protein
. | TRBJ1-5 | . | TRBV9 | TGTGCCAGCAGCGCACAGGGTACCGATCAGCCCCAGCATTTT | CASSAQGTDQPQHF
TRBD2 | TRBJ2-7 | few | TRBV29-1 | TGCAGCGTTGAGGGCTCCGGGACTAGCGGAGATCCCTACGAGCAGTACTTC | CSVEGSGTSGDPYEQYF
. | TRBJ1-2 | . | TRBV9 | TGTGCCAGCAGCGGGGGCGGATCTAACTATGGCTACACCTTC | CASSGGGSNYGYTF
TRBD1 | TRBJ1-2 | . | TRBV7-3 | TGTGCCAGCAGCCAAGACAGGGTAACTTATGGCTACACCTTC | CASSQDRVTYGYTF
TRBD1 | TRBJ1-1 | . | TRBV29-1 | TGCAGCGTTGTCCCGGGACAGGGGGGGACCACCGGCGCTTTCTTT | CSVVPGQGGTTGAFF
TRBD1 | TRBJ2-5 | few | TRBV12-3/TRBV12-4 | TGTGCCAGCACCAACAGGGGAGAGACCCAGTACTTC | CASTNRGETQYF
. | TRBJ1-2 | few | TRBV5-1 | TGCGCCAGCAGCTTGGTTGTGTTGGGCGGACGCTATGGCTACACCTTC | CASSLVVLGGRYGYTF
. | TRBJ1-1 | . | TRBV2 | TGTGCCAGCAGTTCCAGACTCGTGGGGGCTTTCTTT | CASSSRLVGAFF
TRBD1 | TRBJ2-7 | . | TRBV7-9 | TGTGCCAGCAGCAAAATTCGGGACAGCTCCTACGAGCAGTACTTC | CASSKIRDSSYEQYF
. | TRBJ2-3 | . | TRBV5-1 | TGCGCCAGCAGCCCCCTCGCGGGATTTGGGGATACGCAGTATTTT | CASSPLAGFGDTQYF
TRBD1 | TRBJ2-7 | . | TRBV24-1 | TGTGCCACCAGTGAAACAGGGGAGAGCTCCTACGAGCAGTACTTC | CATSETGESSYEQYF
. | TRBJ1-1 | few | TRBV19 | TGTGCCAGTAGTCGACAGCAATACACTGAAGCTTTCTTT | CASSRQQYTEAFF
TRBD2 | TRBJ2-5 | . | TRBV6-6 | TGTGCCAGCAGTTACTCGATAAAGACTAGCGGTCGAGAGACCCAGTACTTC | CASSYSIKTSGRETQYF
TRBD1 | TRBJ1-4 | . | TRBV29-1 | TGCAGCGTTGAAAGGGACAGGGGGAATGAAAAACTGTTTTTT | CSVERDRGNEKLFF
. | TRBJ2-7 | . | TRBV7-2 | TGTGCCAGCAGCCAAGGTGAAGGGGCCCTCGGCGAGCAGTACTTC | CASSQGEGALGEQYF
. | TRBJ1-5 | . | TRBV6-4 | TGTGCCAGCAGTCGGGCGGGCAGGCCAAATCAGCCCCAGCATTTT | CASSRAGRPNQPQHF
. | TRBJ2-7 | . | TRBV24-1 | TGTGCCACCGGTGATCAGGGAACGGAAGAGCAGTACTTC | CATGDQGTEEQYF
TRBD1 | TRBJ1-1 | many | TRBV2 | TGTGCCAGTAGTGAACAGGGGGGCACTGAAGCTTTCTTT | CASSEQGGTEAFF
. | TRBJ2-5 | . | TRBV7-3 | TGTGCCAGCAGACCGGGACAAGAGACCCAGTACTTC | CASRPGQETQYF
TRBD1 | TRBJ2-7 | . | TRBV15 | TGTGCCACCAGCAGAGGGACAGGAGCGCCCTACGAGCAGTACTTC | CATSRGTGAPYEQYF
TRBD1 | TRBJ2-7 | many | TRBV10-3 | TGTGCCATCAGCGGACAGGGGGCGTCATTCTCCTACGAGCAGTACTTC | CAISGQGASFSYEQYF
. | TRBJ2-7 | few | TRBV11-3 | TGTGCCAGCAGCTCTAGACAGGAGACCTACGAGCAGTACTTC | CASSSRQETYEQYF
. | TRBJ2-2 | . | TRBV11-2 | TGTGCCAGCAGCCCAGGGTACACCGGGGAGCTGTTTTTT | CASSPGYTGELFF
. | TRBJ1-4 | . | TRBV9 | TGTGCCAGCAGCGTAGGACAAGGGTTTGACCCTGAAAAACTGTTTTTT | CASSVGQGFDPEKLFF
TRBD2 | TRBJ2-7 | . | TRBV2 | TGTGCCAGCAGTCAGACTAGCGGGAGGGCTCGCAACGAGCAGTACTTC | CASSQTSGRARNEQYF
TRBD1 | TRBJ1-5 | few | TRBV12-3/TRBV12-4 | TGTGCCAGCGGTGGACAGGGGGAGCAGCCCCAGCATTTT | CASGGQGEQPQHF
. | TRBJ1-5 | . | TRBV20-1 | TGCAGTGCCCGTCCGGGGGGGGGTCATCAGCCCCAGCATTTT | CSARPGGGHQPQHF
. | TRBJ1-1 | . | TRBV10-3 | TGTGCCATCAGTGACGTTTACAGGGTGAACACTGAAGCTTTCTTT | CAISDVYRVNTEAFF
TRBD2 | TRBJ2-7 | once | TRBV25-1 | TGTGCCAGCAGCCAAGCCGGGACTAGCGGGAGGGCGAAGCAGTACTTC | CASSQAGTSGRAKQYF
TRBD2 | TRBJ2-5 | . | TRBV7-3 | TGTGCCAGCAGCCAAGTGCCGGGCGCGGGGGGAAGCGGGGAGACCCAGTACTTC | CASSQVPGAGGSGETQYF
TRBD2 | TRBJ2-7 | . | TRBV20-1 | TGCAGTGCTGAGGCTAGCGGGAGTGGGGTGGTCTACGAGCAGTACTTC | CSAEASGSGVVYEQYF
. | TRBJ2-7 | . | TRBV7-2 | TGCGCCAGCAGCCAAGTGGGAAAAATCAACGAGCAGTACTTC | CASSQVGKINEQYF
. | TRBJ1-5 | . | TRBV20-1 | TGCAGTGCTAGAGACATGAGGAATCAGCCCCAGCATTTT | CSARDMRNQPQHF
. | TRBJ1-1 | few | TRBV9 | TGTGCCAGCAGCAGTGGGGGCGGGTTTTACACTGAAGCTTTCTTT | CASSSGGGFYTEAFF
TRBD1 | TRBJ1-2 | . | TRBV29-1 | TGCAGTGCCGCAGGGACAGATGGCTACACCTTC | CSAAGTDGYTF
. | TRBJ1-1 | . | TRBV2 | TGTGCCAGCAGTGAAAACAAGGGAAAGGCAAACACTGAAGCTTTCTTT | CASSENKGKANTEAFF
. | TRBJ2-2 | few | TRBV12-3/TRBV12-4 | TGTGCCACGCGGGCCGGGGAGCTGTTTTTT | CATRAGELFF
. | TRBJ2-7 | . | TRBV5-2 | TGTGCCAGCAAGGGGACAGGATACGAGCAGTACTTC | CASKGTGYEQYF
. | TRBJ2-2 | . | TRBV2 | TGTGCCAGCAACCGTCTGGGTCTCGGGGAGCTGTTTTTT | CASNRLGLGELFF
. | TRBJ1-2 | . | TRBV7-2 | TGTGCCAGCAGAAAACAGGGCGCCGGGGGCTATGGCTACACCTTC | CASRKQGAGGYGYTF
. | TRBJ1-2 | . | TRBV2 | . | CASTMGHANYGCTF
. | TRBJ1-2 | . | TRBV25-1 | TGTGCTAGCGTATTCGGGGGGCCCAACTATGGCTACACCTTC | CASVFGGPNYGYTF